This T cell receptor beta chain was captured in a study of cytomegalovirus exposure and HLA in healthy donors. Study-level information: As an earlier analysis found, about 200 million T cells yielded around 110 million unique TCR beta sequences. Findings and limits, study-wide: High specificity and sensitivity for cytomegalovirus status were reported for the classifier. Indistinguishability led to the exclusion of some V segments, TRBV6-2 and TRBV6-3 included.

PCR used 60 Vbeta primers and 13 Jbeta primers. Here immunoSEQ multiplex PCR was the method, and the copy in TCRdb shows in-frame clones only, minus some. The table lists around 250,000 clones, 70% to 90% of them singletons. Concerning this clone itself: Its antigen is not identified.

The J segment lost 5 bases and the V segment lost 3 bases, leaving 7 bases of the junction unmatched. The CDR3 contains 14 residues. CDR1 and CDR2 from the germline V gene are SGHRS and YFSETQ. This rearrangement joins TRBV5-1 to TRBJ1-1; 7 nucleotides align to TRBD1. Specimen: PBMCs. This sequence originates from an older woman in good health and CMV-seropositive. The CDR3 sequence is CASSYDRVGTEAFF. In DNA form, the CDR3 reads TGCGCCAGCAGCTACGACAGGGTGGGGACTGAAGCTTTCTTT.